These 22 T cell receptor beta chains were all obtained from the same sample, sequenced in a study of blood T cells in healthy people across ages. Primed by a sample-barcoded 5' primer and a J-beta primer mix, a second PCR proceeded for roughly 7 to 12 cycles. From the 5' RACE reads, TCRdb called clonotypes with MiXCR, one entry per CDR3 protein. This table holds about 1.1 million distinct CDR3 sequences, roughly two fifths found once. Sequencing input: blood. These receptors all come from a man between 18 and 29 years old in good health.

Comments on this clonotype: A read error may be the cause here, since a much bigger clone is one base away. J is TRBJ1-4 and V is TRBV29-1; perhaps TRBD1 as D (5 bases). Trimming took off 8 bases at V and 8 bases at J, with 21 bases between the two ends. The length of the CDR3 is 14 residues. Germline V CDR1 and CDR2: SQVTM, ANQGSEA. Here the CDR3 reads CSTALGGLDEKLFF. The CDR3 DNA is TGCAGCACTGCCCTCGGGGGGTTGGACGAAAAACTGTTTTTT.

This clonotype was counted many times. V is TRBV5-6 and J is TRBJ1-2, with D possibly being TRBD1 (5 bases). The V and J ends lost 4 bases and 8 bases respectively, with 12 bases between them. CDR1 is SGHDT and CDR2 is YYEEEE in the germline V gene. The CDR3 covers 12 residues. The chain's CDR3 is CASSRDSRGYTF. The CDR3 DNA sequence: TGTGCCAGCAGCAGGGACTCGCGGGGCTACACCTTC.

This chain links TRBV20-1 with TRBJ1-1, with no clear D. Trimming stripped 3 bases from V and 1 base from J, with 9 bases between. This CDR3 comprises 13 residues. Germline V gives CDR1 DFQATT, CDR2 SNEGSKA (reference sequence). CDR3 sequence: CSASDGRNTEAFF. The CDR3 coding sequence is TGCAGTGCTAGTGATGGACGGAACACTGAAGCTTTCTTT.

The CDR3, as DNA: TGTGCCAGCAGTCTTATCGAACTAGCGGGGGGGGGTGAGCAGTTCTTC. It codes for CASSLIELAGGGEQFF. This rearrangement joins TRBV27 to TRBJ2-1; TRBD2 matches at 13 bases. The V gene's germline CDR1 is MNHEY and CDR2 SMNVEV (reference sequence). J lost 9 bases, V lost 5 bases, and 10 bases had no gene match. The CDR3 runs to 16 residues.

J is TRBJ2-7 and V is TRBV7-9, with 8 positions matching TRBD1. CDR1 is SEHNR, CDR2 FQNEAQ, per germline (reference sequence). With 5 bases clipped from V and 3 bases from J, the junction kept 6 bases outside the gene matches. CDR3 length: 14 residues. CDR3 loop: CASSGAGGYYEQYF. CDR3 coding DNA: TGTGCCAGCAGCGGAGCAGGGGGCTACTACGAGCAGTACTTC.

About this clonotype itself: One base away lies a much larger clone, so this may be a sequencing read error. CDR3: CASSLGTNYEQYF. CDR3 DNA: TGTGCCAGCAGCTTAGGGACTAACTACGAGCAGTACTTC. This chain links TRBV13 with TRBJ2-4, with D perhaps TRBD2 (5 bases). The DNA end is more similar to TRBJ2-7, so the J call may be wrong. The V gene's germline CDR1 is PRHDT and CDR2 FYEKMQ (reference sequence). This CDR3 region has 13 residues.

The chain uses TRBV9 and TRBJ2-7; D is unresolved. The CDR3 is 14 residues long. CDR1 is SGDLS, CDR2 YYNGEE, per germline. Trimming stripped 0 bases from V and 2 bases from J, with 9 bases between. The CDR3 protein is CASSVDPATYEQYF. CDR3 nucleotide sequence: TGTGCCAGCAGCGTAGACCCCGCTACCTACGAGCAGTACTTC.

CDR3 region: CASSPRGFTPVAWTFKRETEAFF. For the CDR3, the DNA is TGCGCCAGCAGCCCACGTGGGTTTACACCTGTAGCTTGGACGTTTAAACGGGAGACTGAAGCTTTCTTT. This chain links TRBV5-1 with TRBJ1-1; D is unresolved. Germline values: CDR1 SGHRS, CDR2 YFSETQ. The CDR3 totals 23 residues. The V end lost 4 bases, the J end lost 5 bases, and 42 bases lay between the germline ends. Combining the CDR3 with reference TRBV5-1 and TRBJ1-1 gives the whole variable domain KAGVTQTPRYLIKTRGQQVTLSCSPISGHRSVSWYQQTPGQGLQFLFEYFSETQRNKGNFPGRFSGRQFSNSRSEMNVSTLELGDSALYLCASSPRGFTPVAWTFKRETEAFFGQGTRLTVV.

This rearrangement joins TRBV29-1 to TRBJ1-1; the D gene is possibly TRBD1 (6 bases). The CDR3 extends over 15 amino acids. Germline CDR1 and CDR2: SQVTM and ANQGSEA. Trimming left V 1 base short and J 4 bases short, with 16 bases between. CDR3 in DNA: TGCAGCGTTGAAGGCCTGCCAGGGGTCGGCACTGAAGCTTTCTTT. It encodes CSVEGLPGVGTEAFF. Full variable domain (remainder filled in from reference TRBV29-1 and TRBJ1-1): SAVISQKPSRDICQRGTSLTIQCQVDSQVTMMFWYRQQPGQSLTLIATANQGSEATYESGFVIDKFPISRPNLTFSTLTVSNMSPEDSSIYLCSVEGLPGVGTEAFFGQGTRLTVV.

CDR3 bases: TGCGCCAGCTGTTCGGTAGCAGGGAAATACAATGAGCAGTACTTC. Its translation is CASCSVAGKYNEQYF. The chain couples TRBV5-1 to TRBJ2-1; perhaps TRBD1 as D (5 bases). Gene TRBJ2-7 matches the end of the DNA better, so the J call may be wrong. The CDR3 extends over 15 amino acids. Germline lookup yields CDR1 SGHRS and CDR2 YFSETQ.

The J gene is TRBJ2-3, the V gene TRBV14; D may be TRBD2 (6 bases). CDR3 length: 14 amino acids. Germline assignment: CDR1 SGHDN and CDR2 FVKESK. V was trimmed by 4 bases and J by 3 bases, leaving 11 bases between them. CDR3 nucleotide sequence: TGTGCCAGCAGCCCGATCGGGGGTACAGATACGCAGTATTTT. Protein: CASSPIGGTDTQYF.

This chain links TRBV20-1 with TRBJ1-1, with 8 bases identical to TRBD1. The ends lost 3 bases at V and 2 bases at J; junction bases unmatched: 8. Germline V gene lookup returns CDR1 DFQATT and CDR2 SNEGSKA (reference sequence). There are 15 residues in the CDR3. CDR3 nucleotide sequence: TGCAGTGCTAGGGAGTGGCAGGGGGCTAACACTGAAGCTTTCTTT. Its translation: CSAREWQGANTEAFF.

As for this clonotype: A single base separates this from a much larger clone, so it may be a read error. The V call is TRBV12-3 or TRBV12-4, the J call TRBJ2-5; D remains unclear. The V end was cut by 5 bases, the J end by 11 bases, with 18 bases between. The CDR3 consists of 13 residues. CDR3 loop: CASSPTPFNEQYF. The CDR3 DNA is TGTGCCAGCAGTCCGACCCCCTTCAATGAGCAGTACTTC.

This clonotype appeared a few times. This rearrangement joins TRBV20-1 to TRBJ2-3, with 8 bases that match TRBD1. CDR1 DFQATT and CDR2 SNEGSKA come from the germline V gene (reference sequence). V lost 6 bases, J lost 4 bases, and 9 bases stayed unmatched. This CDR3 has 14 residues. In DNA form, the CDR3 reads TGCAGTGCCCGCAAAGACAGGGGCCCAGATACGCAGTATTTT. This gives the protein CSARKDRGPDTQYF.

DNA of the CDR3: TGTGCCAGCAGCCAAGATGCCAGCGTCGGAGATACGCAGTATTTT. It specifies CASSQDASVGDTQYF. The genes are TRBV3-1 and TRBJ2-3; D call uncertain. CDR3 size: 15 residues. Per the germline V gene, CDR1 is LGHDT and CDR2 is YNNKEL (reference sequence). With 0 bases removed from V and 5 bases from J, the gap between germline ends came to 12 bases.

The chain uses TRBV20-1 and TRBJ1-5; D gene uncertain. The CDR3 extends over 13 amino acids. V gave up 0 bases and J gave up 5 bases, with 8 bases separating them. CDR1 is DFQATT, CDR2 SNEGSKA, per germline (reference sequence). CDR3 sequence reads: CSARDAGDQPQHF. The CDR3 coding sequence is TGCAGTGCTAGAGATGCCGGCGATCAGCCCCAGCATTTT.

The chain recombines TRBV6-6 with TRBJ2-7, with D uncertain. Trimming took 2 bases from V and 5 from J, leaving 19 bases between them. The CDR3 has 16 amino acids. The germline CDR1 and CDR2 sequences are MNHNY and SVGAGI (reference sequence). Written as DNA, the CDR3 is TGTGCCAGCAGTTACCTCTCCATAGAGATAACAAACGAGCAGTACTTC. Translated: CASSYLSIEITNEQYF.

This clonotype has more than one count but fewer than ten. This chain uses TRBV4-3 with TRBJ1-4; D is uncertain. The CDR3 runs 15 residues. Between the trimmed V and J ends, which lost 1 base and 7 bases, there was a span of 13 bases. CDR1 and CDR2 from the germline V gene are LGHNA and YSLEER. The CDR3 region is CASSQGAVAGEKLFF. The CDR3 DNA reads as TGCGCCAGCAGCCAAGGAGCCGTCGCCGGTGAAAAACTGTTTTTT.

The V and J genes are TRBV6-2 or TRBV6-3 and TRBJ2-1; TRBD2 agrees at 7 bases. The junction had 5 bases not matched to a gene; V was cut back by 5 bases and J by 10 bases. CDR3 length equals 12 residues. From germline, CDR1 is MNHEY and CDR2 SVGEGT. The CDR3 region has the DNA TGTGCCAGCAGTAGGGGACTACTCGAGCAGTTCTTC. Protein product: CASSRGLLEQFF.

This clonotype occurred a few times. For the CDR3, the DNA is TGCAGTGCTAGAGACCGACATGAAGCTTTCTTT. Translation: CSARDRHEAFF. This chain joins TRBV20-1 and TRBJ1-1; D not certain. The CDR3 is made up of 11 amino acids. CDR1 and CDR2 from the germline V gene are DFQATT and SNEGSKA (reference sequence). Trimming cost V 0 bases and J 7 bases, with 6 bases left between them.

This clonotype was seen a few times. The CDR3 protein is CSASELAGDYEQFF. The CDR3, as DNA: TGCAGTGCGTCGGAACTAGCGGGGGACTATGAGCAGTTCTTC. The chain carries TRBV20-1 and TRBJ2-1; TRBD2 aligns across 11 bases. The J segment lost 8 bases and the V segment lost 6 bases, leaving 9 bases of the junction unmatched. The CDR3 is 14 residues long. Germline V gene data show CDR1 as DFQATT and CDR2 as SNEGSKA (reference sequence).

The V call is TRBV20-1, the J call TRBJ1-4; no reliable D call. The CDR3 has 13 residues. The V gene's germline CDR1 is DFQATT and CDR2 SNEGSKA (reference sequence). The V and J ends lost 6 bases and 5 bases respectively, with 13 bases between them. As DNA, the CDR3 is TGCAGTGCCGGCGGGCATGAGAATGAAAAACTGTTTTTT. Residues: CSAGGHENEKLFF.